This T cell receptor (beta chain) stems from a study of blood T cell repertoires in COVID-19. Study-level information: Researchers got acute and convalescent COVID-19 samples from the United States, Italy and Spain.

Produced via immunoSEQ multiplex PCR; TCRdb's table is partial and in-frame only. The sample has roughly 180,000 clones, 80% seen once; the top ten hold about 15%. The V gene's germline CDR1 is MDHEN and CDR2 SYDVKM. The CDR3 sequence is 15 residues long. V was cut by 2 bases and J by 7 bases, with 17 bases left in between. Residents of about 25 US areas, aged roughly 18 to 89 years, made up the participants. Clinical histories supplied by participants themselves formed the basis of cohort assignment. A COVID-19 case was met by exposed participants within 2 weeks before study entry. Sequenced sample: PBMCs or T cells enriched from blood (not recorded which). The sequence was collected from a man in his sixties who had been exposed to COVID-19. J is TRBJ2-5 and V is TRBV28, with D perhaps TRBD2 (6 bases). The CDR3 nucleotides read TGTGCCAGCAGTTTAGTACTAGCTAATCTGAGGACCCAGTACTTC. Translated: CASSLVLANLRTQYF.